This T cell receptor (beta chain) is from a study of blood T cells in healthy people across ages. Study findings and constraints: When set beside aged donors, long-lived donors presented more naive CD4+ cells and higher diversity. No conclusive comparison of naive versus antigen-experienced cells was possible with unsorted PBMCs.

As regards this clonotype: The target antigen is unknown.

Samples each had at least 6 micrograms of total RNA extracted. Germline V gene lookup returns CDR1 SGHRS and CDR2 YFSETQ. This CDR3 spans 13 amino acids. A second about 6 to 12 cycle PCR used barcoded and J-beta primers. Each cDNA molecule received a tag from a template-switch adaptor that had 12 random nucleotides. Using its own MiXCR run on the 5' RACE reads, TCRdb lists one record per CDR3 protein. The sample carries around 1,800,000 distinct CDR3 sequences, 30% to 40% recorded once. The chain carries TRBV5-1 and TRBJ2-4; TRBD1 aligns across 8 bases. The J call is in doubt because the DNA end fits TRBJ2-7 better. Material for sequencing was blood. The sequence was collected from a human donor in good health. The CDR3 here is CASSVDRVGEQYF. The CDR3 nucleotides read TGCGCCAGCAGCGTGGACAGGGTGGGCGAGCAGTACTTC.